These T cell receptor beta chains were read from a single sample in a study of blood T cell repertoires in COVID-19. The assay was immunoSEQ multiplex PCR, and TCRdb's table has in-frame clones only and misses some. The data show about 180,000 clones, about 87% seen once. Sequenced input: peripheral blood. Receptors were obtained from a woman between 45 and 65 years old with acute or convalescent COVID-19. CDR3s include the opening cysteine and the closing phenylalanine or tryptophan.

TRBJ2-1,15,TRBV7-2,CASSLDPLGGNEQFF
TRBJ2-1,15,TRBV7-9,CASSLGQGARDEQFF
TRBJ2-3,16,TRBV7-8,CASSLVPGAGTDTQYF
TRBJ2-3,14,TRBV11-2,CASSFGSSTDTQYF
TRBJ2-3,18,TRBV11-2,CASSLGGRTGEITDTQYF
TRBJ1-2,16,TRBV28,CASSLPAGTGGYGYTF
TRBJ1-4,14,TRBV4-3,CASSSRDREGKLFF
TRBJ1-3,15,TRBV7-8,CASSLGGGAGNTIYF
TRBJ2-3,17,TRBV9,CASSPYPSSGGTDTQYF
TRBJ1-1,13,TRBV6-5,CASSYSIQTEAFF
TRBJ1-2,14,TRBV5-4,CASSLDSLDGLYTF
TRBJ1-5,15,TRBV27,CASSLVQGSNQPQHF
TRBJ1-4,14,TRBV3-1/TRBV3-2,CASSLLGANEKLFF
TRBJ2-1,14,TRBV5-1,CASSGLAGPYEQFF
TRBJ2-7,14,TRBV11-2,CASSLPQGIYEQYF
TRBJ2-7,16,TRBV5-6,CASTLGLAGGLIEQYF
TRBJ2-5,13,TRBV12-3/TRBV12-4,CASSFTGQETQYF
TRBJ1-1,13,TRBV3-1/TRBV3-2,CASGQGRYTEAFF
TRBJ2-2,13,TRBV11-2,CASSPLGAGELFF
TRBJ1-1,14,TRBV4-3,CASSQDLQYTEAFF
TRBJ2-7,15,TRBV2,CASSEGLVLTYEQYF
TRBJ1-6,18,TRBV21-1,CASTLGGDPRRNNSPLHF
TRBJ1-2,14,TRBV19,CASSTVQGDYGYTF
TRBJ1-1,12,TRBV9,CASSVREGEAFF
TRBJ2-1,15,TRBV19,CASSISTESYNEQFF
TRBJ1-4,15,TRBV7-8,CASSLRQGINEKLFF
TRBJ1-2,14,TRBV5-4,CASSFPGANYGYTF
TRBJ1-4,15,TRBV7-2,CASSFRQGPNEKLFF
TRBJ1-4,15,TRBV27,CASSTTTGAVEKLFF
TRBJ2-7,16,TRBV6-6,CASSYRGTSKIYEQYF
TRBJ1-4,13,TRBV29-1,CSAVSSTNEKLFF
TRBJ1-5,15,TRBV19,CASSINVQDRLPQHF
TRBJ2-7,14,TRBV6-4,CASSSPQTGGEQYF
TRBJ1-1,14,TRBV6-2/TRBV6-3,CASSYGGTDIEAFF
TRBJ1-2,14,TRBV5-5,CASSFQGDNYGYTF
TRBJ1-1,13,TRBV29-1,CSGAGFLGTEAFF
TRBJ2-1,14,TRBV7-2,CASNPRRGSTEQFF
TRBJ2-1,15,TRBV18,CASSPRARTYNEQFF
TRBJ1-1,17,TRBV18,CASSPLKGAWVDTEAFF